This TCR beta chain was found in a study of cytomegalovirus exposure and HLA in healthy donors. Findings of the study overall: A missense variant in DCLRE1C was later tied to TCR beta V- and J-gene trimming. There were approximately 150 TCR beta chains listed as cytomegalovirus-associated. In an earlier analysis, most TCR beta V segments were productive about 87% or about 30% of the time.

The PCR made use of 60 Vbeta and 13 Jbeta primers. Original processing methods: Later work found around 80 million unique TCR beta chains, with approximately 12 million shared. The table came from immunoSEQ multiplex PCR; TCRdb's copy has only in-frame clones and leaves some out. The D gene and trimming were derived from the DNA, and the V and J assignments and clone size from that table. The data show around 25,000 clones, more than 70% seen once. The CDR3 runs to 12 residues. Germline assignment: CDR1 GTSNPN and CDR2 SVGIG (reference sequence). Concerning this clone: As yet, its antigen is unknown.

The V and J genes are TRBV30 and TRBJ2-5; D might be TRBD2 (6 bases). The J call may not be correct, given that the DNA end is closer to TRBJ2-7. Input material: PBMCs. This TCR was sampled from a male donor in good health and CMV-seronegative. The CDR3 region has the DNA TGTGCCTGGGGGAGCGGAGGGTACGAGCAGTACTTC. The encoded protein is CAWGSGGYEQYF.